These 9 T cell receptor beta chains originate from one sample sequenced in a study of CD8+ T cells in alopecia areata. Specified treatment: oral pan-JAK inhibitor, 5-10 mg twice daily. Sequencing templates came from extracted RNA that was reverse transcribed into cDNA. Sequenced by immunoSEQ multiplex PCR; TCRdb stores in-frame clones only, minus some. This sample yields 180,000 or so clones, of which about 53% are seen a single time; less than 14% belongs to the top ten. The sample here was CD8+ T cells sorted from blood, taken at week 24, from a patient treated with tofacitinib. All receptors derive from a human donor with alopecia areata.

The rearrangement uses TRBV30 and TRBJ1-1, with TRBD1 matching over 7 bases. The CDR3 sequence is 13 residues long. With V trimmed by 0 bases and J by 3 bases, 1 base remained unmatched. Germline CDR1 is GTSNPN and CDR2 is SVGIG (reference sequence). The CDR3 sequence is CAWSVDRDTEAFF. The DNA for the CDR3 is TGTGCCTGGAGTGTAGACAGGGACACTGAAGCTTTCTTT.

The CDR3 sequence is CASSAGQDAEAFF. The DNA for the CDR3 is TGCGCCAGCTCGGCCGGACAGGACGCTGAAGCTTTCTTT. The chain couples TRBV10-2 to TRBJ1-1, with 7 bases fitting TRBD1. With V trimmed by 8 bases and J by 6 bases, 9 bases remained unmatched. Germline V gene data show CDR1 as WSHSY and CDR2 as SAAADI. The CDR3 is 13 residues long.

This chain uses TRBV5-1 with TRBJ1-1, with unresolved D. The germline V gene encodes CDR1 SGHRS and CDR2 YFSETQ. Trimming removed 7 bases from V and 0 bases from J, with 10 bases in between. This CDR3 comprises 13 residues. The CDR3 sequence is CASEDGMNTEAFF. The CDR3 DNA is TGCGCCAGCGAGGATGGTATGAACACTGAAGCTTTCTTT.

The V call is TRBV11-2, the J call TRBJ2-7, with D possibly matching TRBD1 (6 bases). The V gene's germline CDR1 is SGHAT and CDR2 FQNNGV. V was trimmed by 6 bases and J by 3 bases, leaving 12 bases between them. The CDR3 length is 13 residues. The DNA of the CDR3 is TGTGCCAGCAGAGTCGACAGGAACTACGAGCAGTACTTC. Its protein is CASRVDRNYEQYF.

This chain links TRBV29-1 with TRBJ1-1; D uncertain. The V gene's germline CDR1 is SQVTM and CDR2 ANQGSEA. The CDR3 consists of 14 residues. Trimming shortened V by 0 bases and J by 11 bases, and 19 bases separated the two germline ends. CDR3 bases: TGCAGCGTTGAAGATTCCTCTAACGGGATAGGGGCTTTCTTT. Translation: CSVEDSSNGIGAFF.

The rearrangement links TRBV27 to TRBJ2-1, with D tentatively TRBD2 (5 bases). The germline CDR1 and CDR2 sequences are MNHEY and SMNVEV (reference sequence). The CDR3 length is 14 residues. Trimming cost V 5 bases and J 7 bases, with 15 bases left between them. CDR3 in amino acids: CASSPGYSPNEQFF. In DNA, the CDR3 is TGTGCCAGCAGTCCGGGGTACAGTCCGAATGAGCAGTTCTTC.

Only a few counts were recorded for this clone. The chain couples TRBV5-4 to TRBJ2-1; 10 nucleotides match TRBD2. V trimming: 3 bases; J trimming: 2 bases; junction bases outside the gene matches: 8. Germline V gene sequence: CDR1 SGHNT, CDR2 YYREEE (reference sequence). CDR3 length equals 17 residues. As DNA, the CDR3 is TGTGCCAGCAGCTCCGAAAAGCGGGGGGGAACCTACAATGAGCAGTTCTTC. Translation gives CASSSEKRGGTYNEQFF.

This clone has a single count. This chain uses TRBV5-1 with TRBJ1-1; possible D gene TRBD1, 6 bases. The CDR3 loop spans 15 amino acids. Germline CDR1 SGHRS, CDR2 YFSETQ. V was clipped by 1 base and J by 1 base, with 11 bases between them. The CDR3 bases are TGCGCCAGCAGCTTGTCCGGACAGTCGAACACTGAAGCTTTCTTT. Protein product: CASSLSGQSNTEAFF.

The J gene is TRBJ2-3, the V gene TRBV19, with TRBD2 matching over 7 bases. CDR1 LNHDA and CDR2 SQIVND come from the germline V gene (reference sequence). The CDR3 has 14 amino acids. V shed 6 bases and J 7 bases; nucleotides not matched to a gene: 10. CDR3 loop: CASSIRDYGNTQYF. For the CDR3, the DNA is TGTGCCAGTAGCATCCGGGACTATGGAAATACGCAGTATTTT.